Listed below are T cell receptor beta chains from one sample, sequenced in a study of T cell repertoires in cytomegalovirus infection. TCRdb reprocessed the reads with MiXCR, giving one entry per CDR3 protein. The sample lists around 740,000 distinct CDR3 sequences; 35% to 45% were seen once. The sample taken for sequencing was PBMCs. All receptors come from a human donor in good health (CMV status not recorded). Some clones in this sample may be carry-over from other donors' samples. CDR3s include the opening cysteine and the closing phenylalanine or tryptophan. The order of the fields is CDR3 length, D gene, clone size, J gene, V gene, CDR3 protein, CDR3 DNA. D genes are given only for firm matches. A row's size may be missing; if present it is once, few, many or a size class.

>15|NA|few|TRBJ2-7|TRBV28
CASSPPGQELYEQYF
TGTGCCAGCAGTCCTCCGGGACAAGAACTCTACGAGCAGTACTTC
>13|TRBD1|few|TRBJ1-1|TRBV10-3
CAISPGQSTEAFF
TGTGCCATCAGTCCGGGACAGTCAACTGAAGCTTTCTTT
>14|NA|NA|TRBJ1-6|TRBV28
CASSLPPLNSPLHF
TGTGCCAGCAGTTTACCCCCGTTGAATTCACCCCTCCACTTT
>17|NA|NA|TRBJ1-1|TRBV11-2
CASSLGFRLTLNTEAFF
TGTGCCAGCAGCTTAGGATTCAGGCTAACGTTGAACACTGAAGCTTTCTTT
>15|TRBD1|NA|TRBJ2-1|TRBV12-3/TRBV12-4
CASTLQGATYNEQFF
TGTGCCAGCACCTTGCAGGGGGCCACCTACAATGAGCAGTTCTTC
>13|NA|NA|TRBJ2-5|TRBV10-3
CAISEKGKETQYF
TGTGCCATCAGTGAGAAGGGAAAAGAGACCCAGTACTTC
>13|NA|many|TRBJ1-5|TRBV7-2
CASSLDGSGPQHF
TGTGCCAGCAGCTTAGATGGGAGTGGGCCCCAGCATTTT
>12|NA|few|TRBJ1-1|TRBV6-1
CASSVRPPEAFF
TGTGCCAGCAGTGTCCGACCCCCTGAAGCTTTCTTT
>16|TRBD1|NA|TRBJ1-6|TRBV28
CASSPTGGPKNSPLHF
TGTGCCAGCAGTCCGACAGGGGGCCCTAAAAATTCACCCCTCCACTTT
>15|NA|few|TRBJ2-7|TRBV11-1
CASSPFVTGSYEQYF
TGTGCCAGCAGCCCCTTCGTAACAGGGAGCTACGAGCAGTACTTC
>15|NA|NA|TRBJ2-5|TRBV5-1
CASSLDLGPQETQYF
TGCGCCAGCAGCTTGGATCTTGGCCCGCAAGAGACCCAGTACTTC
>15|TRBD2|few|TRBJ2-1|TRBV6-6
CASSSLAGGPDEQFF
TGTGCCAGCAGTTCTTTAGCGGGGGGGCCCGATGAGCAGTTCTTC
>13|NA|many|TRBJ1-5|TRBV7-2
CASSPQTGQPQHF
TGTGCCAGCAGCCCTCAGACAGGTCAGCCCCAGCATTTT
>17|TRBD2|NA|TRBJ2-3|TRBV28
CASSLPASGRAHGTQYF
TGTGCCAGCAGTCTTCCAGCTAGCGGGAGGGCCCATGGTACGCAGTATTTT
>16|NA|NA|TRBJ1-5|TRBV2
CASTPDSVGSNQPQHF
TGTGCCAGCACCCCGGACAGTGTGGGCTCCAATCAGCCCCAGCATTTT
>14|NA|few|TRBJ1-6|TRBV7-8
CASSLEPSNSPLHF
TGTGCCAGCAGCTTAGAGCCGTCTAATTCACCCCTCCACTTT
>13|NA|NA|TRBJ2-1|TRBV28
CASRPTGKNEQFF
TGTGCCAGCAGGCCAACAGGGAAAAATGAGCAGTTCTTC
>15|TRBD2|few|TRBJ2-3|TRBV2
CASPGTSGGTDTQYF
TGTGCCAGCCCCGGGACTAGCGGGGGCACAGATACGCAGTATTTT